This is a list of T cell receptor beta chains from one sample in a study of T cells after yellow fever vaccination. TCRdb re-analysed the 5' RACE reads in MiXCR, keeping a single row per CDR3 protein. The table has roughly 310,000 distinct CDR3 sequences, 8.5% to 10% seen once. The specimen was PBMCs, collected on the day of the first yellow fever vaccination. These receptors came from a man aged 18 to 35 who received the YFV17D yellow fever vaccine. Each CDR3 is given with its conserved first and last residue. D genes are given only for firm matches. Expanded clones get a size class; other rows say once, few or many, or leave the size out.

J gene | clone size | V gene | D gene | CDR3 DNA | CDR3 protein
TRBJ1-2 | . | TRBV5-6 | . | TGTGCCAGCAGCTTGCAGGCAGAGGGAGTTGGCTACACCTTC | CASSLQAEGVGYTF
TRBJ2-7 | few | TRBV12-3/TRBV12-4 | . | TGTGCCAGCAGTTGGGGAACGGAAAGACCTGCCTACGAGCAGTACTTC | CASSWGTERPAYEQYF
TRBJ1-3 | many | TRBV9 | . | TGTGCCAGCAGCGTAGCCCCAAGCTCTGGAAACACCATATATTTT | CASSVAPSSGNTIYF
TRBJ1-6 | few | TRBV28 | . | TGTGCCAGCAGTTCATTAAACGTCGGACCCTATAATTCACCCCTCCACTTT | CASSSLNVGPYNSPLHF
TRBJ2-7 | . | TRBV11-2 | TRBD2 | TGTGCCAGCAGCGCCCGACTAGCGGGGGAGCTCTCCTACGAGCAGTACTTC | CASSARLAGELSYEQYF
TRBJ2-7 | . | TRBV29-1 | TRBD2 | TGCAGCGTTAATGTTGCGGGGGACTACGAGCAGTACTTC | CSVNVAGDYEQYF
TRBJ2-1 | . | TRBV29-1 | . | TGCAGCGTCGGAAAAATGAATGAGCAGTTCTTC | CSVGKMNEQFF
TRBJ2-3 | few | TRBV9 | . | TGTGCCAGCAGCGTAGCCGCCTCTAGCACAGATACGCAGTATTTT | CASSVAASSTDTQYF
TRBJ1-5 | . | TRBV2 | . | TGTGCCAGCAGCCTCCTACAGGCTAGCAATCAGCCCCAGCATTTT | CASSLLQASNQPQHF
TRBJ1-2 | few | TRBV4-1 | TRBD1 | TGCGCCAGCAGCCACCAATTACTCCGGGACAGGGGGAGGTATGGCTACACCTTC | CASSHQLLRDRGRYGYTF
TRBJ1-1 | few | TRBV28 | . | TGTGCCAGCAGCCCTGCCCCAGGGATTACAGCTTTCTTT | CASSPAPGITAFF
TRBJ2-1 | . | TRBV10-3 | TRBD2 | TGTGCCATCAGTGGGCGGGGGGATTTTGTCGATGAGCAGTTCTTC | CAISGRGDFVDEQFF
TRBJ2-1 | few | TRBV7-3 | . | TGTGCCAGCAGCGGAGGGGGCGGGAATGAGCAGTTCTTC | CASSGGGGNEQFF
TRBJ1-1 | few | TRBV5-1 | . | TGCGCCAGCAGCTTGGCAACACGGGACACTGAAGCTTTCTTT | CASSLATRDTEAFF
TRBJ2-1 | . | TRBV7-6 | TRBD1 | TGTGCCAGCAGCTCAAGGAGGACAGGGATCAATGAGCAGTTCTTC | CASSSRRTGINEQFF
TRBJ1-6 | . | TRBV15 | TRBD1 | TGTGCCACCAGCAGGTTTACAGGGGTTTTTAATTCACCCCTCCACTTT | CATSRFTGVFNSPLHF
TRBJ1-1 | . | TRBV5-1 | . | TGCGCCAGCAGCTTGAATAAGTGGGGCACTGAAGCTTTCTTT | CASSLNKWGTEAFF
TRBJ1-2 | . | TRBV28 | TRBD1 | TGTGCCAGCAGTGGGACAGTTAAAAACTATGGCTACACCTTC | CASSGTVKNYGYTF
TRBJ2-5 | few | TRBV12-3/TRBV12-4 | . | TGTGCCAGCAGTTTTTTGTTTGGGGCCTCAGAGACCCAGTACTTC | CASSFLFGASETQYF
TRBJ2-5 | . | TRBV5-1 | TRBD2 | TGCGCCAGCAGCCCGGGATCTAGCGGGGGGTACCAAGAGACCCAGTACTTC | CASSPGSSGGYQETQYF
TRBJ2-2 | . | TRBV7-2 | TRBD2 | TGTGCCAGCAGCCCGATAGCGGGTCACACCGGGGAGCTGTTTTTT | CASSPIAGHTGELFF
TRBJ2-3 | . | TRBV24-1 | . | TGTGCCACCAGTGATCCCCTGGGTCCGGGAGATACGCAGTATTTT | CATSDPLGPGDTQYF
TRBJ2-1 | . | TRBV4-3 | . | TGCGCCAGCAGCCAAGAACCCAGCGGCCAGCAGTTCTTC | CASSQEPSGQQFF
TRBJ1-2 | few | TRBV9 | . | TGTGCCAGCAGCACCCGGGCTCTCAGGGGCGGCTACACCTTC | CASSTRALRGGYTF
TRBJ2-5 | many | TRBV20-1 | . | TGCAGTGCTAGAGAGCACAGACTAGAGGAACGGGAGACCCAGTACTTC | CSAREHRLEERETQYF
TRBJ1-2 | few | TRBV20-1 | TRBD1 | TGCAGTGCTAGAGCGAGGGACAGCTATGGCTACACCTTC | CSARARDSYGYTF
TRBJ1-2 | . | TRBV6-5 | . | TGTGCCAGCAGTTTTCTCAGGGGCCTGCCCACTGGCTACACCTTC | CASSFLRGLPTGYTF
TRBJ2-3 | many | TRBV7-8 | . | TGTGCCAGCAGCTTATTAGGGTCCACAGATACGCAGTATTTT | CASSLLGSTDTQYF
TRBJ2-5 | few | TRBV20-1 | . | TGCAGTGCACCGCCCCCACGGACCTGGGAGACCCAGTACTTC | CSAPPPRTWETQYF
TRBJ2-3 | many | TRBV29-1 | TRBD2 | TGCAGCGGGTCTTGGGGACTAGCGGAAGGGAAGGGAACAGATACGCAGTATTTT | CSGSWGLAEGKGTDTQYF
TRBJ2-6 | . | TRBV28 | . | TGTGCCAGCAGCTACCTGGGGGACCGTGGGGCCAACGTCCTGACTTTC | CASSYLGDRGANVLTF
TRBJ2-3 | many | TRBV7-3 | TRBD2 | TGTGCCAGCAGCCCATCTCCGGGGGGGTCCGCAGATACGCAGTATTTT | CASSPSPGGSADTQYF